This T cell receptor (beta chain) was identified during a study of blood T cell repertoires in COVID-19. Background on the study: Material from acute and convalescent COVID-19 was sourced from the United States, Italy and Spain. T cells, B-cell-depleted T cells, or PBMCs supplied cDNA or gDNA.

Per the authors' pipeline: How many nucleated cells were present was estimated from reference gene primer amplification. Sequenced by immunoSEQ multiplex PCR; TCRdb stores in-frame clones only, minus some. V and J calls and clone size are copied from that table; D and trimming were computed from the DNA. The top ten hold 3% of the sample, which has 270,000 or so clones, just over 85% seen once. This receptor was identified in a woman aged 25 to 45 with active or convalescent COVID-19. The sample comprised peripheral blood.

In DNA, the CDR3 is TGCGCCAGCAGCCTTCATTTAGATACGAACACTGAAGCTTTCTTT. Translated: CASSLHLDTNTEAFF. The gene calls are TRBV4-3 and TRBJ1-1; D gene unclear. Germline V lookup: CDR1 LGHNA, CDR2 YSLEER. This CDR3 has 15 amino acids. Between the trimmed V and J ends, which lost 4 bases and 1 base, there was a span of 13 bases.